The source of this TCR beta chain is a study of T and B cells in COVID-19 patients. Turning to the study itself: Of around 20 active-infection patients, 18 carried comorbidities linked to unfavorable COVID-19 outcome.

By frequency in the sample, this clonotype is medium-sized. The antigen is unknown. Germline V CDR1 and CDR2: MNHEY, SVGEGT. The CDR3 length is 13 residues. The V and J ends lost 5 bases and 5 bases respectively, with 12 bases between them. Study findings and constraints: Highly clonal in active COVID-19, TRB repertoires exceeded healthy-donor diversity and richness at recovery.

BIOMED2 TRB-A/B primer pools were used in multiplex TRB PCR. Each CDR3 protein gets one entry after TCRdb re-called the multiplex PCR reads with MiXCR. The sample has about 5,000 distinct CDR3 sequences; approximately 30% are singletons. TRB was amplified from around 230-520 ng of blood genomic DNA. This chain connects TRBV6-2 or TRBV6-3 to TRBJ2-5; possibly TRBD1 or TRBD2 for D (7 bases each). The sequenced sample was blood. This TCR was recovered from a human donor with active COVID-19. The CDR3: CASSRGRGETQYF. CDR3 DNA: TGTGCCAGCAGTAGGGGGCGGGGGGAGACCCAGTACTTC.